What follows describes a single T cell receptor (beta chain). Its target is not known. 13 Jbeta primers and 60 Vbeta primers were used for the PCR. Profiling relied on immunoSEQ multiplex PCR, and the TCRdb table lists in-frame clones only, not all of them. The table records around 130,000 clones, 65% to 90% of them present only once. V lost 3 bases and J lost 0; bases outside the gene matches: 8. The CDR3 loop spans 16 amino acids. Germline values: CDR1 SGHAT, CDR2 FQNNGV. This sample is part of a study of cytomegalovirus exposure and HLA in healthy donors. Study-wide results and caveats: The study put some 160 TCR beta chains on its list as cytomegalovirus-associated.

Material for sequencing was PBMCs. The chain combines TRBV11-2 with TRBJ2-7; TRBD2 matches 7 bases. This TCR was sampled from a girl aged 2 to 9 in good health and CMV-seronegative. DNA for the CDR3: TGTGCCAGCAGCTTTGACCCTCTAGCGGCCTCCTACGAGCAGTACTTC. Amino acid sequence: CASSFDPLAASYEQYF.